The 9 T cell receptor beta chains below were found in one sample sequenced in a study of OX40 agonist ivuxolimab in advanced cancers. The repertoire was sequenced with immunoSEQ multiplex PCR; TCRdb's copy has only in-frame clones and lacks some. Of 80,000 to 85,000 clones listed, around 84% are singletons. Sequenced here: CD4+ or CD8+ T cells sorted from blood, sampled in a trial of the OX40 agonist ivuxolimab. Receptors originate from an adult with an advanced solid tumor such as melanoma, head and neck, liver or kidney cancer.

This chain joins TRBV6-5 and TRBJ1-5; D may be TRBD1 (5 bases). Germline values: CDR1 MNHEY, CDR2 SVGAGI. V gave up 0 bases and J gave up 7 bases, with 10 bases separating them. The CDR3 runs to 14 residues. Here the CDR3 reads CASSYSVRAQPQHF. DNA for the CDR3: TGTGCCAGCAGTTACTCGGTCAGGGCCCAGCCCCAGCATTTT.

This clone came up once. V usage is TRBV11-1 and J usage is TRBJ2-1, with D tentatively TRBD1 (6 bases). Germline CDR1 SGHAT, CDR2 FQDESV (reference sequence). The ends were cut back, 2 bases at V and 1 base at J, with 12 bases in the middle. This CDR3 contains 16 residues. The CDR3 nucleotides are TGTGCCAGCAGCTTAAGCTGGGGGCAATCCTACAATGAGCAGTTCTTC. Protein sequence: CASSLSWGQSYNEQFF.

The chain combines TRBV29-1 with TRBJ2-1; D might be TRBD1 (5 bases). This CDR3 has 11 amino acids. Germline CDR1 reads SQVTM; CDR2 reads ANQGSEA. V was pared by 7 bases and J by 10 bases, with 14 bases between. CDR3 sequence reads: CSALGAHEQFF. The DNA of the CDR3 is TGCAGCGCGCTTGGGGCTCACGAGCAGTTCTTC.

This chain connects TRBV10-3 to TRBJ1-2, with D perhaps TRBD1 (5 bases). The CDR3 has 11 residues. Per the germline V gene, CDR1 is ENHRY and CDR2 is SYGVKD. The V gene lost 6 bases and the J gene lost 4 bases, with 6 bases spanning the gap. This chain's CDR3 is CAISDSYGYTF. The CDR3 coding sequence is TGTGCCATCAGCGACAGCTATGGCTACACCTTC.

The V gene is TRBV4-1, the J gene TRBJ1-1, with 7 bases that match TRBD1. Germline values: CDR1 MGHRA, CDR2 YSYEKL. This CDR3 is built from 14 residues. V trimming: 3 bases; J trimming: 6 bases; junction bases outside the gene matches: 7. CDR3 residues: CASSHLQGPSEAFF. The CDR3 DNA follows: TGCGCCAGCAGCCACTTACAGGGGCCTTCTGAAGCTTTCTTT.

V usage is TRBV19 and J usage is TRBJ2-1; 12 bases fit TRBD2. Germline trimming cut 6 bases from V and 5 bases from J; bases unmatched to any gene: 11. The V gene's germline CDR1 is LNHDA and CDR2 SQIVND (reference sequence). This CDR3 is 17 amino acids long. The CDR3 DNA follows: TGTGCCAGTAGCGAAGATCGGACTAGCGGGGTCCACAATGAGCAGTTCTTC. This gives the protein CASSEDRTSGVHNEQFF.

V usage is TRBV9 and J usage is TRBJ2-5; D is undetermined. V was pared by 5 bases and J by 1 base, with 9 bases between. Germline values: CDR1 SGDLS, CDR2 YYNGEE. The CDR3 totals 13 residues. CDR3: CASRLQFQETQYF. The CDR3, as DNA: TGTGCCAGCAGACTACAGTTCCAAGAGACCCAGTACTTC.

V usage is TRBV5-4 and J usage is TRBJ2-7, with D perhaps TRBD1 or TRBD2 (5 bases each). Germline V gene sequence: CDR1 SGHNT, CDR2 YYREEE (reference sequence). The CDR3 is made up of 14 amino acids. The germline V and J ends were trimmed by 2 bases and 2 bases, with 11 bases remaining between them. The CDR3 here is CASSFRDGTYEQYF. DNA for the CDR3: TGTGCCAGCAGCTTCCGGGACGGAACCTACGAGCAGTACTTC.

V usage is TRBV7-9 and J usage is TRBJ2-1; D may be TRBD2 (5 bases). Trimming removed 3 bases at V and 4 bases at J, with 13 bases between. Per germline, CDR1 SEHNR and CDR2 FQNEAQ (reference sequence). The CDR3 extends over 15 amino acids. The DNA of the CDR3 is TGTGCCAGCAGCTTCCTAGCCGACCCTTACAATGAGCAGTTCTTC. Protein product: CASSFLADPYNEQFF.